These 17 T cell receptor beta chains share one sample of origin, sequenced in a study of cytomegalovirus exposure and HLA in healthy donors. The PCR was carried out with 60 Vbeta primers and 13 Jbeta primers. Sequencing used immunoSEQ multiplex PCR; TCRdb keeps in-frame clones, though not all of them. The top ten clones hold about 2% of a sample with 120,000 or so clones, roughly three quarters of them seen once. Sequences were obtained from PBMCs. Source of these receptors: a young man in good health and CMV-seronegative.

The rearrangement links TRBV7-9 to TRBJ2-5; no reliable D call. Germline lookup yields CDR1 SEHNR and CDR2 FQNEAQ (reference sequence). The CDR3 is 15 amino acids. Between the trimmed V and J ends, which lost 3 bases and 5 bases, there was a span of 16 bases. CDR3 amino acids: CASSLTSRLAETQYF. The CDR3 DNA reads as TGTGCCAGCAGCTTGACTTCTCGGCTGGCGGAGACCCAGTACTTC.

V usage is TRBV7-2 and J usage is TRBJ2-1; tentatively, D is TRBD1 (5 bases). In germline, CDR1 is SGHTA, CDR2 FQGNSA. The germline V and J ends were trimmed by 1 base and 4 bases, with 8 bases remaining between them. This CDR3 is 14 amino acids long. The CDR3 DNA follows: TGTGCCAGCAGCTTAGAAGGGGCGTACAATGAGCAGTTCTTC. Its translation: CASSLEGAYNEQFF.

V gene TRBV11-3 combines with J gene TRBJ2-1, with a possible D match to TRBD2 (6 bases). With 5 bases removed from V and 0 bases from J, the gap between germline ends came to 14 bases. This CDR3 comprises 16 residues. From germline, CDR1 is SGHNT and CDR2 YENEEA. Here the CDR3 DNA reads TGTGCCAGCAGCGCGGGAACTAGGCCCTCCTACAATGAGCAGTTCTTC. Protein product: CASSAGTRPSYNEQFF.

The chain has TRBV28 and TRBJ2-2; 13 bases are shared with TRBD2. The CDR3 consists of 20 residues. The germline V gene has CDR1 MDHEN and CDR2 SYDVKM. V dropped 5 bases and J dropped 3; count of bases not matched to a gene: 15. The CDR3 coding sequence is TGTGCCAGCAGTCTAGGACTAGCGGGAGAGAGTGGGTGGGACACCGGGGAGCTGTTTTTT. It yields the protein CASSLGLAGESGWDTGELFF.

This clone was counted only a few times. The CDR3: CATSKTPTATNEKLFF. Written as DNA, the CDR3 is TGTGCCACCAGCAAAACACCGACAGCCACAAATGAAAAACTGTTTTTT. This chain connects TRBV15 to TRBJ1-4; maybe TRBD1 (5 bases). Looked up from germline, CDR1 is LNHNV and CDR2 is YYDKDF (reference sequence). This CDR3 has 16 residues. V was clipped by 4 bases and J by 5 bases, with 17 bases between them.

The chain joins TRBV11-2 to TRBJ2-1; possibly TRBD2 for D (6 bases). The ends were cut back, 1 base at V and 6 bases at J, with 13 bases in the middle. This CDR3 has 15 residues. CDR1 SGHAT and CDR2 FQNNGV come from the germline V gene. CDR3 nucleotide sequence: TGTGCCAGCAGCTTAGGGCTAGCGCCCGGCAATGAGCAGTTCTTC. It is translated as CASSLGLAPGNEQFF.

The CDR3 DNA reads TGTGCCAGTAGTATCTCCGATCGGCAGGCCCAGTACTTC. Translated, it gives CASSISDRQAQYF. The chain employs TRBV19 and TRBJ2-5, with D unresolved. Trimming took off 3 bases at V and 9 bases at J, with 14 bases between the two ends. Germline V gene sequence: CDR1 LNHDA, CDR2 SQIVND (reference sequence). The CDR3 sequence is 13 residues long.

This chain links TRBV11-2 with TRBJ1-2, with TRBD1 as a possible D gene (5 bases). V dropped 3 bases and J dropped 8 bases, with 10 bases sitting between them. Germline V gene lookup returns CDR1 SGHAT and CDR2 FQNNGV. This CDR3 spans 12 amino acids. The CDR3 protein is CASSFDSDGYTF. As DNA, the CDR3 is TGTGCCAGCAGCTTTGACAGTGACGGCTACACCTTC. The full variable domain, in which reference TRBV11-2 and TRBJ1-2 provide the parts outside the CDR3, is EAGVAQSPRYKIIEKRQSVAFWCNPISGHATLYWYQQILGQGPKLLIQFQNNGVVDDSQLPKDRFSAERLKGVDSTLKIQPAKLEDSAVYLCASSFDSDGYTFGSGTRLTVV.

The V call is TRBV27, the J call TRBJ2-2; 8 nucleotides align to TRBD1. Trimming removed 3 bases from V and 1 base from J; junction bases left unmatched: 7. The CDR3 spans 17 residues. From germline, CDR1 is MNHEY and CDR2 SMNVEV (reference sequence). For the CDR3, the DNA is TGTGCCAGCAGTTTTTATAGGACAGGGAAGAACACCGGGGAGCTGTTTTTT. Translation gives CASSFYRTGKNTGELFF.

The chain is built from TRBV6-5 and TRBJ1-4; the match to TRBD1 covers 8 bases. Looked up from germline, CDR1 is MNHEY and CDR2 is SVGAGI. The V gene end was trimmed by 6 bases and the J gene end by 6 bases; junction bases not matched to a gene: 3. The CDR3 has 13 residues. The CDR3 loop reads CASRKDRDEKLFF. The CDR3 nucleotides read TGTGCCAGCAGAAAGGACAGGGATGAAAAACTGTTTTTT.

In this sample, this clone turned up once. Written as DNA, the CDR3 is TGTGCCAGCAGTTACTCGGGAGGGAGGGCCTACGAGCAGTACTTC. Encoded protein: CASSYSGGRAYEQYF. The chain recombines TRBV6-6 with TRBJ2-7; TRBD2 agrees at 7 bases. Germline V gene sequence: CDR1 MNHNY, CDR2 SVGAGI (reference sequence). The CDR3 has 15 residues. The trim removed 0 bases at V and 2 bases at J, leaving 4 bases unmatched.

The CDR3 bases are TGTGCCAGCAGTGGGTACAGGACCTACGAGCAGTACGTC. Amino acid sequence: CASSGYRTYEQYV. J is TRBJ2-7 and V is TRBV6-1; possibly TRBD1 for D (5 bases). The V and J ends lost 4 bases and 2 bases respectively, with 9 bases between them. Germline V gives CDR1 MNHNS, CDR2 SASEGT. The CDR3 has 13 residues.

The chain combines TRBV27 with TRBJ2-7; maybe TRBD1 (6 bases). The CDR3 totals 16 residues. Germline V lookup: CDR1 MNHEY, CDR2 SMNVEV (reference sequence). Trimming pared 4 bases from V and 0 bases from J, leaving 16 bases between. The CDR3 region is CASSWDTRATSYEQYF. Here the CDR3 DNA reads TGTGCCAGCAGTTGGGACACCCGCGCCACCTCCTACGAGCAGTACTTC.

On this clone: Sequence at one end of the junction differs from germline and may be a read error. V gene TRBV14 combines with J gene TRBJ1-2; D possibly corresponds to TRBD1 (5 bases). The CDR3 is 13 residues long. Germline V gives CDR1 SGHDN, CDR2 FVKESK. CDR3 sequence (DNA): TGTGCCAGCAGCCAATTAGGACCGGGACTCAATATCTTC. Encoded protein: CASSQLGPGLNIF.

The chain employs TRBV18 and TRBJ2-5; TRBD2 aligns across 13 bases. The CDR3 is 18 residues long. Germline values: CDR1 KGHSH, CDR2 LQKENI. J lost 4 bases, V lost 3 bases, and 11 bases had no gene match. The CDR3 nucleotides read TGTGCCAGCTCACCCCCGGGACTAGCGGGAACCCCCACAGAGACCCAGTACTTC. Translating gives CASSPPGLAGTPTETQYF.

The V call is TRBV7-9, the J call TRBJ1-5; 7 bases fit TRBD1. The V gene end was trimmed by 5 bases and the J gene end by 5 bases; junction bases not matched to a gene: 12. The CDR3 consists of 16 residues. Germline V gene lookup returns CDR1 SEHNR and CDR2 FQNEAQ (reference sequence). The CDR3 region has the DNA TGTGCCAGCAGCGGAGAACAGGGGAAGGGCTATCAGCCCCAGCATTTT. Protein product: CASSGEQGKGYQPQHF.

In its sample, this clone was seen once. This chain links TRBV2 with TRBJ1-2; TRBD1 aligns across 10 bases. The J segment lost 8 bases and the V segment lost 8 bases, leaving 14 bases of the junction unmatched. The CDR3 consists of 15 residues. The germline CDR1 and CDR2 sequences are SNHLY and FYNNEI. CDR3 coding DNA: TGTGCCAGCGGAGCCCCGGGACAGGGGTGGCGAGGCTACACCTTC. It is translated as CASGAPGQGWRGYTF. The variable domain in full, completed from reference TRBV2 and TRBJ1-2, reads EPEVTQTPSHQVTQMGQEVILRCVPISNHLYFYWYRQILGQKVEFLVSFYNNEISEKSEIFDDQFSVERPDGSNFTLKIRSTKLEDSAMYFCASGAPGQGWRGYTFGSGTRLTVV.